The 19 T cell receptor beta chains below were found in one sample sequenced in a study of blood T cell repertoires in COVID-19. Repertoires were generated with immunoSEQ multiplex PCR, while TCRdb's copy carries only in-frame clones and drops some. Of tens of thousands of clones detected, roughly 88% appear once; the ten largest clones hold 25% to 40%. Material: peripheral blood. Source of these receptors: a woman of 80 years or more with COVID-19, enrolled during active disease.

This clone was observed once. The chain employs TRBV5-1 and TRBJ2-5; 13 nucleotides agree with TRBD2. Germline V lookup: CDR1 SGHRS, CDR2 YFSETQ. V lost 2 bases to trimming and J lost 5 bases; unmatched junction nucleotides: 9. CDR3 length: 17 residues. The CDR3 nucleotides are TGCGCCAGCAGCTTTGGACCGGGACTAGCGGGGCAGGAGACCCAGTACTTC. Translation gives CASSFGPGLAGQETQYF.

This chain connects TRBV19 to TRBJ1-1; D remains ambiguous. The CDR3 is 17 residues long. Per the germline V gene, CDR1 is LNHDA and CDR2 is SQIVND (reference sequence). V was shortened by 9 bases and J by 4 bases, with 27 bases between the two germline ends. The CDR3 coding sequence is TGTGCCAGCCACGGTCTACTTGGCCCGACTTTCGGCACTGAAGCTTTCTTT. It yields the protein CASHGLLGPTFGTEAFF.

The chain combines TRBV7-9 with TRBJ2-5; 7 nucleotides agree with TRBD2. The germline V gene encodes CDR1 SEHNR and CDR2 FQNEAQ (reference sequence). With V trimmed by 5 bases and J by 5 bases, 14 bases remained unmatched. CDR3 length: 16 amino acids. The CDR3 sequence: CASSRTLGLGGETQYF. The CDR3 bases are TGTGCCAGCAGCCGAACTCTCGGACTAGGTGGGGAGACCCAGTACTTC.

The chain is built from TRBV27 and TRBJ1-2; D is undetermined. CDR1 MNHEY and CDR2 SMNVEV come from the germline V gene (reference sequence). With 5 bases removed from V and 3 bases from J, the gap between germline ends came to 13 bases. The CDR3 totals 14 residues. CDR3 loop: CASSPRRGDYGYTF. The CDR3 DNA follows: TGTGCCAGCAGTCCCCGCCGGGGTGACTATGGCTACACCTTC.

The CDR3 loop is CASSLSGGVAYNEQFF. In DNA form, the CDR3 reads TGTGCCAGCAGCCTAAGCGGGGGCGTAGCCTACAATGAGCAGTTCTTC. The chain carries TRBV7-2 and TRBJ2-1; 8 bases align to TRBD2. V shed 5 bases and J 2 bases; nucleotides not matched to a gene: 8. The CDR3 sequence is 16 residues long. Germline V gene data show CDR1 as SGHTA and CDR2 as FQGNSA.

The chain carries TRBV28 and TRBJ1-3, with 7 bases matching TRBD1. The J segment lost 0 bases and the V segment lost 7 bases, leaving 6 bases of the junction unmatched. The length of the CDR3 is 15 residues. The germline gives CDR1 MDHEN, CDR2 SYDVKM. CDR3 in DNA: TGTGCCAGCAAGGGGGCGAGTCACTCTGGAAACACCATATATTTT. Its protein is CASKGASHSGNTIYF.

This clone came up a few times. V is TRBV11-2 and J is TRBJ1-2, with TRBD1 identical over 9 bases. The germline gives CDR1 SGHAT, CDR2 FQNNGV. J was trimmed by 5 bases and V by 5 bases; bases with no gene match: 6. The CDR3 is made up of 14 amino acids. CDR3 region: CASSPRTGVYGYTF. The DNA for the CDR3 is TGTGCCAGCAGCCCTCGGACAGGGGTGTATGGCTACACCTTC.

This clone was recorded once. This chain connects TRBV19 to TRBJ1-2; D unresolved. This CDR3 is 14 amino acids long. Trimming shortened V by 1 base and J by 2 bases, and 8 bases separated the two germline ends. Looked up from germline, CDR1 is LNHDA and CDR2 is SQIVND (reference sequence). CDR3 DNA: TGTGCCAGTAGTATAGTAGCAGCCAACTATGGCTACACCTTC. The encoded protein is CASSIVAANYGYTF.

The J gene is TRBJ2-1, the V gene TRBV11-3; 9 bases match TRBD1. The CDR3 has 15 amino acids. With 4 bases clipped from V and 4 bases from J, the junction kept 5 bases outside the gene matches. Germline CDR1 SGHNT, CDR2 YENEEA. The CDR3 DNA reads TGTGCCAGCAGCTCCCCGGGACAGGGATACAATGAGCAGTTCTTC. Its protein is CASSSPGQGYNEQFF.

The V gene is TRBV5-1, the J gene TRBJ2-7; D is undetermined. Between the trimmed V and J ends, which lost 0 bases and 1 base, there was a span of 8 bases. The CDR3 covers 14 residues. Germline V lookup: CDR1 SGHRS, CDR2 YFSETQ. This CDR3 reads CASSLGVLSYEQYF. The CDR3 nucleotides are TGCGCCAGCAGCTTGGGAGTGCTGTCCTACGAGCAGTACTTC.

The J gene is TRBJ2-7, the V gene TRBV12-3 or TRBV12-4; 7 positions match TRBD1. This CDR3 is 13 amino acids long. The J segment lost 4 bases and the V segment lost 6 bases, leaving 6 bases of the junction unmatched. CDR3 residues: CASSPGTAYEQYF. The CDR3 DNA follows: TGTGCCAGCAGCCCAGGGACAGCATACGAGCAGTACTTC.

The V gene is TRBV6-6, the J gene TRBJ1-1, with no clear D. V lost 2 bases and J 6 bases, leaving 10 bases between the germline ends. The germline CDR1 and CDR2 sequences are MNHNY and SVGAGI (reference sequence). This CDR3 is built from 13 residues. This CDR3 is CASSYEVGAEAFF. The CDR3 DNA is TGTGCCAGCAGTTACGAGGTCGGGGCTGAAGCTTTCTTT.

The J gene is TRBJ1-1, the V gene TRBV4-1; D may be TRBD1 (6 bases). V gave up 0 bases and J gave up 5 bases, with 13 bases separating them. The length of the CDR3 is 15 residues. Germline V gives CDR1 MGHRA, CDR2 YSYEKL. CDR3 sequence: CASSQDSGRGTEAFF. CDR3 sequence (DNA): TGCGCCAGCAGCCAAGATAGCGGGAGGGGGACTGAAGCTTTCTTT.

This clone was seen a single time. The chain couples TRBV10-3 to TRBJ1-2; D may be TRBD1 (6 bases). Germline V gene lookup returns CDR1 ENHRY and CDR2 SYGVKD. Trimming took off 6 bases at V and 2 bases at J, with 10 bases between the two ends. This CDR3 comprises 13 residues. This CDR3 is CAIRMDSNYGYTF. The CDR3 nucleotides are TGTGCCATCAGGATGGACAGCAACTATGGCTACACCTTC.

The V gene is TRBV5-5, the J gene TRBJ1-1, with D perhaps TRBD1 (6 bases). The CDR3 runs 15 residues. Deletions cut 1 base from V and 4 bases from J, with 14 bases between. Germline V gene sequence: CDR1 SGHKS, CDR2 YYEKEE (reference sequence). CDR3 region: CASSLLRGATTEAFF. DNA of the CDR3: TGTGCCAGCAGCTTGCTCAGGGGCGCGACCACTGAAGCTTTCTTT.

The chain's CDR3 is CASSQEMGLAGNNEQFF. The CDR3 bases are TGTGCCAGCAGCCAAGAGATGGGGCTAGCGGGAAACAATGAGCAGTTCTTC. This sequence joins TRBV3-1 (or the pseudogene TRBV3-2) and TRBJ2-1, with 9 bases matching TRBD2. The V gene end was trimmed by 0 bases and the J gene end by 5 bases; junction bases not matched to a gene: 8. In germline, CDR1 is LGHDT, CDR2 YNNKEL (reference sequence). This CDR3 comprises 17 residues.

The chain recombines TRBV18 with TRBJ2-3, with 9 bases matching TRBD2. Trimming at V came to 0 bases and at J to 3 bases, leaving 4 bases not matched to a gene. The CDR3 loop spans 16 amino acids. Germline V CDR1 and CDR2: KGHSH, LQKENI. The CDR3 sequence: CASSPPRAGGTDTQYF. The DNA of the CDR3 is TGTGCCAGCTCACCACCGCGGGCGGGAGGGACAGATACGCAGTATTTT.

This clone was seen a single time. The chain uses TRBV6-4 and TRBJ1-1; TRBD1 is a possible D gene (6 bases). Between the trimmed V and J ends, which lost 6 bases and 4 bases, there was a span of 15 bases. This CDR3 has 14 amino acids. The germline gives CDR1 MRHNA, CDR2 SNTAGT. CDR3 sequence: CASSPRGGLTEAFF. Here the CDR3 DNA reads TGTGCCAGCAGCCCCCGGGGGGGCCTCACTGAAGCTTTCTTT.

The chain recombines TRBV7-2 with TRBJ2-2; 7 bases fit TRBD2. The CDR3 covers 14 residues. Germline-derived CDR1 and CDR2 are SGHTA and FQGNSA. V trimming: 6 bases; J trimming: 5 bases; junction bases outside the gene matches: 6. For the CDR3, the DNA is TGTGCCAGCAGGGGAGGGGAGGGAACCGGGGAGCTGTTTTTT. This sequence encodes CASRGGEGTGELFF.